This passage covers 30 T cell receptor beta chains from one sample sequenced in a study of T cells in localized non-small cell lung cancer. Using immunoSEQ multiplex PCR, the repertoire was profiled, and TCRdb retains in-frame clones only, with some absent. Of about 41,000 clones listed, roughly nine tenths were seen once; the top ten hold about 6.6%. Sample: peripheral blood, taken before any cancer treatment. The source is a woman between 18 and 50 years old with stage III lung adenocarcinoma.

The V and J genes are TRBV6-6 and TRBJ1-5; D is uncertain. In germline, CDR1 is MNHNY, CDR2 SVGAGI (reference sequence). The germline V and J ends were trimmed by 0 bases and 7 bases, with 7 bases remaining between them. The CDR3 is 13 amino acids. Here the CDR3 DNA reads TGTGCCAGCAGTTACTCTTTAGAGCAGCCCCAGCATTTT. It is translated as CASSYSLEQPQHF.

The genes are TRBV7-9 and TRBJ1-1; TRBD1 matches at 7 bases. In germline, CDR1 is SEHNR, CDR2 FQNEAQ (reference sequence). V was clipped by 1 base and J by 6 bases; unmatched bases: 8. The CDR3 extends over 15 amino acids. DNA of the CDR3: TGTGCCAGCAGCTTAGTACAGGGGAAGCTTTCTGAAGCTTTCTTT. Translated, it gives CASSLVQGKLSEAFF. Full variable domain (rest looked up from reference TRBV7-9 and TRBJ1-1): DTGVSQNPRHKITKRGQNVTFRCDPISEHNRLYWYRQTLGQGPEFLTYFQNEAQLEKSRLLSDRFSAERPKGSFSTLEIQRTEQGDSAMYLCASSLVQGKLSEAFFGQGTRLTVV.

CDR3 protein: CASSTGLLNEQFF. The CDR3 nucleotides read TGTGCCAGTAGTACCGGACTCCTCAATGAGCAGTTCTTC. The V gene is TRBV19, the J gene TRBJ2-1, with D possibly being TRBD2 (5 bases). Germline CDR1 LNHDA, CDR2 SQIVND (reference sequence). This CDR3 spans 13 amino acids. V was trimmed by 4 bases and J by 6 bases, leaving 10 bases between them. The entire variable domain, with the rest obtained from reference TRBV19 and TRBJ2-1, is as follows: DGGITQSPKYLFRKEGQNVTLSCEQNLNHDAMYWYRQDPGQGLRLIYYSQIVNDFQKGDIAEGYSVSREKKESFPLTVTSAQKNPTAFYLCASSTGLLNEQFFGPGTRLTVL.

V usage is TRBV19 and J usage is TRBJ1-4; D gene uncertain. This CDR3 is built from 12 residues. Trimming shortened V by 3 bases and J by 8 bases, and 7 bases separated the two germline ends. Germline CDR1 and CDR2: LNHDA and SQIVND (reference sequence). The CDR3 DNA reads TGTGCCAGTAGTATGACAAGGGAAAAACTGTTTTTT. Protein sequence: CASSMTREKLFF.

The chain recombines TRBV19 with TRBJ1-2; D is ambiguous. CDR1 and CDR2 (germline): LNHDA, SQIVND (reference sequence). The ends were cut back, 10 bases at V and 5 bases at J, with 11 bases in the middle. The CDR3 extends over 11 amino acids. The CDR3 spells CATRTEYGYTF. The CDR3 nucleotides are TGTGCCACTAGGACGGAATATGGCTACACCTTC.

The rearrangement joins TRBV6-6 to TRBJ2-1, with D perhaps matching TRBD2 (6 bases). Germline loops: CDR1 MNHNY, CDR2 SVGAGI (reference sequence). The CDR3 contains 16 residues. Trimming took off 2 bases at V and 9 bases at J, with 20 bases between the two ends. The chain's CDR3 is CASSYPPGLAAGEQFF. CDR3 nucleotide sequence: TGTGCCAGCAGTTACCCACCCGGGTTAGCGGCTGGTGAGCAGTTCTTC.

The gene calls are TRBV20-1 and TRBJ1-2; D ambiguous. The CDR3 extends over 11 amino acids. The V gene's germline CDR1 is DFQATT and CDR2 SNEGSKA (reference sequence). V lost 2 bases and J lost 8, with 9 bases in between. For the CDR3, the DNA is TGCAGTGCTAGACTTGGAGACGGCTACACCTTC. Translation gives CSARLGDGYTF.

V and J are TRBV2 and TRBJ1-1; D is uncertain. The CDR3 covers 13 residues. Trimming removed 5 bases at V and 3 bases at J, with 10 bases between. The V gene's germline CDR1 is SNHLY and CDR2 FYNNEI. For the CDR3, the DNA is TGTGCCAGCAGTACAACCCCCGACACTGAAGCTTTCTTT. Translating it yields CASSTTPDTEAFF.

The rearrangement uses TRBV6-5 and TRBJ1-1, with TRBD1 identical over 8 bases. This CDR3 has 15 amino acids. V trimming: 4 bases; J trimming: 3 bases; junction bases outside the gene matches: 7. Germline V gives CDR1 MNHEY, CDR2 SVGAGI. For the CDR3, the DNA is TGTGCCAGCAGTTTCCTTACAGGGGGAGACACTGAAGCTTTCTTT. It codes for CASSFLTGGDTEAFF.

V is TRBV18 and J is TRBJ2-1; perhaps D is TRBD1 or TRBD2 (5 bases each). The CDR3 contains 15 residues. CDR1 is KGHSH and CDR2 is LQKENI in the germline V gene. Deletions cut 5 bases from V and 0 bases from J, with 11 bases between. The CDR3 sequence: CASSDGDPSYNEQFF. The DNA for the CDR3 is TGTGCCAGCTCAGACGGGGACCCCTCCTACAATGAGCAGTTCTTC.

CDR3 region: CASALGGRETQYF. DNA for the CDR3: TGTGCTAGTGCCCTGGGGGGGAGAGAGACCCAGTACTTC. This sequence joins TRBV12-5 and TRBJ2-5, with 7 bases aligning to TRBD2. Germline CDR1 LGHNT, CDR2 FRNRAP. This CDR3 region has 13 residues. J lost 4 bases, V lost 7 bases, and 6 bases had no gene match.

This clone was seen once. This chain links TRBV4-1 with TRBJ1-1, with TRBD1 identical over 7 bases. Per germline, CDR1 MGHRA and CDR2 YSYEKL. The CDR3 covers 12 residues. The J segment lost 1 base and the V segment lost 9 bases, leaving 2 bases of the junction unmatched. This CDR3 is CARDRRNTEAFF. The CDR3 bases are TGCGCCAGGGACAGGCGGAACACTGAAGCTTTCTTT.

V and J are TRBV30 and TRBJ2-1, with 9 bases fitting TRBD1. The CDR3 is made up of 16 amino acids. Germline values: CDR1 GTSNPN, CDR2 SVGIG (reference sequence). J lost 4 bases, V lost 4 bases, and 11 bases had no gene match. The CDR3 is CAWTSTGTGSYNEQFF. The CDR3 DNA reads TGTGCCTGGACAAGCACCGGGACAGGGAGTTACAATGAGCAGTTCTTC.

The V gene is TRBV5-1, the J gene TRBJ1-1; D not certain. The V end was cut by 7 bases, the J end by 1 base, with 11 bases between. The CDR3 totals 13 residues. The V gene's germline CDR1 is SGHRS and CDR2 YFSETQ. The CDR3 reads CASRRSGNTEAFF. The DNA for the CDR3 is TGCGCCAGCCGCCGGTCGGGGAACACTGAAGCTTTCTTT.

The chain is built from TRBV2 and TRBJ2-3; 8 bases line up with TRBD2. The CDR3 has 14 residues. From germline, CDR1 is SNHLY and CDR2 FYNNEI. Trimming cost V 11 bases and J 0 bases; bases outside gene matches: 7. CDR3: CAANRGGSTDTQYF. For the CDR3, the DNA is TGTGCCGCGAACCGGGGGGGTAGCACAGATACGCAGTATTTT. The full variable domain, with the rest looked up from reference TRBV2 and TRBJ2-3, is EPEVTQTPSHQVTQMGQEVILRCVPISNHLYFYWYRQILGQKVEFLVSFYNNEISEKSEIFDDQFSVERPDGSNFTLKIRSTKLEDSAMYFCAANRGGSTDTQYFGPGTRLTVL.

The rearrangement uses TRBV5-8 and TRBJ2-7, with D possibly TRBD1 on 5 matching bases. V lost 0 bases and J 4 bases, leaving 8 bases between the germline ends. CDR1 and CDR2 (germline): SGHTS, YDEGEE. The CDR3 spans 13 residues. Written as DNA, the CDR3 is TGTGCCAGCAGCTTGGGGGGCACTTACGAGCAGTACTTC. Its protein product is CASSLGGTYEQYF.

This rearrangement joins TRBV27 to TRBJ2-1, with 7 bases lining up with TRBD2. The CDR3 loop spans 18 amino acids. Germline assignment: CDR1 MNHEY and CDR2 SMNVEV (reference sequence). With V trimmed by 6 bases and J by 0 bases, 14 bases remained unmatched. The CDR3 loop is CASSPLGWTGGSYNEQFF. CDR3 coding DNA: TGTGCCAGCAGCCCTCTGGGTTGGACGGGGGGCTCCTACAATGAGCAGTTCTTC.

As DNA, the CDR3 is TGTGCCAGCAGTTACCTACCGGGACAGGCGGGAACCTTC. Translated: CASSYLPGQAGTF. V usage is TRBV6-5 and J usage is TRBJ1-2, with 8 bases that match TRBD1. V dropped 2 bases and J dropped 14; count of bases not matched to a gene: 10. CDR3 length: 13 residues. The V gene's germline CDR1 is MNHEY and CDR2 SVGAGI.

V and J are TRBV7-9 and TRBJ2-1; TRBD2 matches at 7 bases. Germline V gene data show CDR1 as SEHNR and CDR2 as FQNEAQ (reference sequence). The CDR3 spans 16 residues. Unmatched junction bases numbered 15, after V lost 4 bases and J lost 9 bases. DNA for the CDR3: TGTGCCAGCAGCTCCCCCGGGGGAGGGTGGGTTGGTGAGCAGTTCTTC. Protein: CASSSPGGGWVGEQFF.

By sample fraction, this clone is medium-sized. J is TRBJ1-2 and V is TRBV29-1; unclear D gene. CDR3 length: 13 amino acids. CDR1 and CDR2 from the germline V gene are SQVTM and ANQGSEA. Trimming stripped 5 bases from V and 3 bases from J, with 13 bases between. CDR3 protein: CSVLGASDYGYTF. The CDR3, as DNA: TGCAGCGTTCTCGGCGCCTCTGACTATGGCTACACCTTC.

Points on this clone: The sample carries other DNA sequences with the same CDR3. The CDR3 sequence is CASSPQGTSGANVLTF. CDR3 DNA: TGTGCCAGCAGCCCCCAGGGGACGTCCGGGGCCAACGTCCTGACTTTC. This chain connects TRBV21-1 to TRBJ2-6; TRBD1, the D gene given by the table, was not confirmed from the DNA. TRBV21-1 is an annotated pseudogene. This CDR3 has 16 amino acids.

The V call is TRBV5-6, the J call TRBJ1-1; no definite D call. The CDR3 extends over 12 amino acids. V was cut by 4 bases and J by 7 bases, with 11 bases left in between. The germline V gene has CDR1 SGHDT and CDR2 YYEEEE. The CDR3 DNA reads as TGTGCCAGCAGCCCGCTCGGTGGTGAAGCTTTCTTT. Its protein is CASSPLGGEAFF.

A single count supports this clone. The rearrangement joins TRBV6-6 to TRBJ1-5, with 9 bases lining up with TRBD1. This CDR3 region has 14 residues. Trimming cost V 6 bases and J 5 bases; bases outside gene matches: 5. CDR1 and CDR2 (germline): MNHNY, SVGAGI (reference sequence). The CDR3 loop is CASRYRGRDQPQHF. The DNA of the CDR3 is TGTGCCAGCAGGTACAGGGGGCGCGATCAGCCCCAGCATTTT.

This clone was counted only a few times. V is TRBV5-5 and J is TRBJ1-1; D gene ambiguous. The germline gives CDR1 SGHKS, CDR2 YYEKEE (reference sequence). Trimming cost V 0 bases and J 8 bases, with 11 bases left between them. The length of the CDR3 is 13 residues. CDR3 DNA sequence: TGTGCCAGCAGCTTGGACGTGGGAACCGAAGCTTTCTTT. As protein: CASSLDVGTEAFF.

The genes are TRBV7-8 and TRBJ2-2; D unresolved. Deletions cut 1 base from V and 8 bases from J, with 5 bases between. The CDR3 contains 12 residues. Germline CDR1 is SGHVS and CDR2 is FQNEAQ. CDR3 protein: CASSLVYGELFF. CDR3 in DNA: TGTGCCAGCAGCTTAGTTTATGGGGAGCTGTTTTTT. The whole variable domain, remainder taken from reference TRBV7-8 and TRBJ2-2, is GAGVSQSPRYKVAKRGQDVALRCDPISGHVSLFWYQQALGQGPEFLTYFQNEAQLDKSGLPSDRFFAERPEGSVSTLKIQRTQQEDSAVYLCASSLVYGELFFGEGSRLTVL.

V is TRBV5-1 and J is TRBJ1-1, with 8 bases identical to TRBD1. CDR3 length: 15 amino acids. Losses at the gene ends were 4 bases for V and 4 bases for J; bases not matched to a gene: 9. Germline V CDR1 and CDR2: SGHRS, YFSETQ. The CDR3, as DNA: TGCGCCAGCAGCCTGCAGGGGGCGGAAAGCACTGAAGCTTTCTTT. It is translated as CASSLQGAESTEAFF. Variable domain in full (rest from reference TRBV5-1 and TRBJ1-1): KAGVTQTPRYLIKTRGQQVTLSCSPISGHRSVSWYQQTPGQGLQFLFEYFSETQRNKGNFPGRFSGRQFSNSRSEMNVSTLELGDSALYLCASSLQGAESTEAFFGQGTRLTVV.

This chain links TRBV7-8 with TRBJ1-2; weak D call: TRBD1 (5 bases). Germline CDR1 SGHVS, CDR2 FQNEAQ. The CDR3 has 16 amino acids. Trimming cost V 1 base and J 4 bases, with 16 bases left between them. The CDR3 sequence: CASSLGRGEGIYGYTF. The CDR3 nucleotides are TGTGCCAGCAGCTTAGGTCGGGGGGAAGGCATCTATGGCTACACCTTC.

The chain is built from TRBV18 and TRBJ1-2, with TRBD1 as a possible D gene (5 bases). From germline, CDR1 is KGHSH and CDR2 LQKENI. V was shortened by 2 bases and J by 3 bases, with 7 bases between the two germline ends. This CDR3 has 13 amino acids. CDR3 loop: CASSPDSYYGYTF. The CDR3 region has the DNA TGTGCCAGCTCACCAGACAGCTACTATGGCTACACCTTC.

CDR3 protein: CASSPGTPNEQYF. CDR3 nucleotides: TGTGCCAGCAGTCCCGGGACACCCAACGAGCAGTACTTC. This sequence joins TRBV6-5 and TRBJ2-7, with D perhaps TRBD1 (6 bases). Germline V gene data show CDR1 as MNHEY and CDR2 as SVGAGI. Trimming stripped 5 bases from V and 5 bases from J, with 13 bases between. This CDR3 spans 13 amino acids.

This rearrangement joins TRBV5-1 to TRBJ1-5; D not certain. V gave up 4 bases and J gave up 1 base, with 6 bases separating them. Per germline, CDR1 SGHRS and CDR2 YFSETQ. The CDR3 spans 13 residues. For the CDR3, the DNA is TGCGCCAGCAGCCCAGACAGCAATCAGCCCCAGCATTTT. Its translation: CASSPDSNQPQHF.